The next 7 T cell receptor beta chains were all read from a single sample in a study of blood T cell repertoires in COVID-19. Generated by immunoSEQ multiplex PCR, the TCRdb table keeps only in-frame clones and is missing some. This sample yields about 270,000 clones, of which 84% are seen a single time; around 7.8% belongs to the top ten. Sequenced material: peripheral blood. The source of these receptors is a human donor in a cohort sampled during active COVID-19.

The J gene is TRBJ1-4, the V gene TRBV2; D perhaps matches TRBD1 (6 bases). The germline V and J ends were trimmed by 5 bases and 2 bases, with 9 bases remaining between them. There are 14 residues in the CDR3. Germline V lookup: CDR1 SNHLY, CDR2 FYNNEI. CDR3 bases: TGTGCCAGCAGTAAACAGGGTACTAATGAAAAACTGTTTTTT. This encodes CASSKQGTNEKLFF.

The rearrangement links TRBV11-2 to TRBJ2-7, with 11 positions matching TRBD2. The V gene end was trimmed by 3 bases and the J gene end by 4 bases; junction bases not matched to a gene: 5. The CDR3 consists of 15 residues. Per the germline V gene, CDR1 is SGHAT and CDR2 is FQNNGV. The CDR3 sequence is CASSLGLAAYYEQYF. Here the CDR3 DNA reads TGTGCCAGCAGCTTGGGACTAGCGGCTTATTACGAGCAGTACTTC.

CDR3 coding DNA: TGTGCCACCAAACCATCCGGGACAGGGCGAGCCTACGAGCAGTACTTC. The encoded protein is CATKPSGTGRAYEQYF. The chain employs TRBV7-2 and TRBJ2-7; 9 nucleotides line up with TRBD1. With 10 bases clipped from V and 2 bases from J, the junction kept 15 bases outside the gene matches. The CDR3 runs to 16 residues. The V gene's germline CDR1 is SGHTA and CDR2 FQGNSA.

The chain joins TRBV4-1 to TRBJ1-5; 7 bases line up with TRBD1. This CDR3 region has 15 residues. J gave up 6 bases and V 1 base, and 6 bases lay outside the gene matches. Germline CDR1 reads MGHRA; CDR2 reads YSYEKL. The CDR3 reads CASSQGRGTVQPQHF. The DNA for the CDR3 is TGCGCCAGCAGCCAAGGCAGGGGGACGGTTCAGCCCCAGCATTTT.

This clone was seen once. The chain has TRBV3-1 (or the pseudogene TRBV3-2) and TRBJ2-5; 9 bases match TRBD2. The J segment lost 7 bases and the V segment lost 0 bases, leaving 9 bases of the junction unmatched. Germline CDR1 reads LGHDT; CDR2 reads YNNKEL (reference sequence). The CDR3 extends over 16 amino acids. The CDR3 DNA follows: TGTGCCAGCAGCCAAGATCCGAGCGGGAGGATTTGGACCCAGTACTTC. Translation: CASSQDPSGRIWTQYF.

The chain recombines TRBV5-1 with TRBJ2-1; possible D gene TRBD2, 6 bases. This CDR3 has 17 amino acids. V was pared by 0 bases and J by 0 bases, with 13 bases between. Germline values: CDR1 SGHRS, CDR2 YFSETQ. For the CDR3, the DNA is TGCGCCAGCAGCTTGGGTTTGCGGGGAAGCTCCTACAATGAGCAGTTCTTC. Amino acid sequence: CASSLGLRGSSYNEQFF.

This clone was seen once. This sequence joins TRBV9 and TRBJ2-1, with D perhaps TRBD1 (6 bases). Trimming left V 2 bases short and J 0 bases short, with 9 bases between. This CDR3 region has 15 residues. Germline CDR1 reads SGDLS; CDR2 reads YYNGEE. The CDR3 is CASSVTGSSYNEQFF. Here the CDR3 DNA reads TGTGCCAGCAGCGTCACAGGGAGCTCCTACAATGAGCAGTTCTTC.